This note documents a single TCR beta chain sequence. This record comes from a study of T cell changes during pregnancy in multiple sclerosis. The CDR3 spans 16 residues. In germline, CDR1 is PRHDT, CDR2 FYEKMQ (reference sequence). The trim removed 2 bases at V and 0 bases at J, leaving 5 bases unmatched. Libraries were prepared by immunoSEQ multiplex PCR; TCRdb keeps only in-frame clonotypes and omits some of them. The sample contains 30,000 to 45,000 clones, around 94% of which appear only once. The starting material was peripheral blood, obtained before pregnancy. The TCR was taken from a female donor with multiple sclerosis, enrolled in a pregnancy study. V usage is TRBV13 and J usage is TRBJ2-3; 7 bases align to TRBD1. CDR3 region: CASSLRTDRSTDTQYF. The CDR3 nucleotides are TGTGCCAGCAGCTTACGTACGGACAGGAGCACAGATACGCAGTATTTT.